Each of the 29 T cell receptor beta chains below was sequenced from the same sample in a study of cytotoxic CD8 clonotypes in ibrutinib-treated CLL. Sequencing was performed with immunoSEQ multiplex PCR; in TCRdb, only in-frame clones are kept and a portion is missing. The sample lists 200,000 to 250,000 clones, just over 70% occurring once. The source was PBMCs, collected after 12 months of ibrutinib treatment. These receptors all stem from a human donor with chronic lymphocytic leukemia.

The genes are TRBV18 and TRBJ2-5; 7 nucleotides line up with TRBD1. Germline CDR1 reads KGHSH; CDR2 reads LQKENI. The CDR3 is 16 residues long. With 0 bases clipped from V and 5 bases from J, the junction kept 9 bases outside the gene matches. The CDR3 spells CASSPPERGLEETQYF. Written as DNA, the CDR3 is TGTGCCAGCTCACCACCGGAAAGGGGGCTTGAGGAGACCCAGTACTTC.

The chain has TRBV6-6 and TRBJ1-6; no reliable D call. CDR3 length: 13 residues. CDR1 MNHNY and CDR2 SVGAGI come from the germline V gene (reference sequence). V lost 11 bases and J 3 bases, leaving 11 bases between the germline ends. The CDR3 nucleotides are TGTGCCGCAGGTCGGGACTATAATTCACCCCTCCACTTT. It is translated as CAAGRDYNSPLHF.

This clone was counted between two and nine times. The chain combines TRBV6-6 with TRBJ1-2; 9 bases align to TRBD1. This CDR3 region has 14 residues. The junction had 5 bases not matched to a gene; V was cut back by 6 bases and J by 3 bases. The V gene's germline CDR1 is MNHNY and CDR2 SVGAGI (reference sequence). The CDR3 DNA is TGTGCCAGCAGCCGGGGGACAGGGCACTATGGCTACACCTTC. Translated: CASSRGTGHYGYTF.

In the case of this clone: Its ends do not fully match the called genes, so a read error is possible. The V gene is TRBV5-3, the J gene TRBJ2-1; D gene ambiguous. TRBV5-3 is an open reading frame, and its role is uncertain. CDR3 length: 15 amino acids. CDR3 region: CASSLELDSYNEQFF. The CDR3 coding sequence is TGTGCCAGCAGCTTGGAGCTAGACTCCTACAATGAGCAGTTCTTC.

This clone was observed many times. The rearrangement uses TRBV7-9 and TRBJ1-5, with TRBD1 matching over 8 bases. Germline trimming cut 4 bases from V and 2 bases from J; bases unmatched to any gene: 4. The CDR3 extends over 15 amino acids. The germline CDR1 and CDR2 sequences are SEHNR and FQNEAQ (reference sequence). The CDR3 DNA follows: TGTGCCAGCAGCTCGGGGACAGGCCGCAATCAGCCCCAGCATTTT. Translating it yields CASSSGTGRNQPQHF.

This clone has a handful of counts. V and J are TRBV19 and TRBJ1-5; tentatively, D is TRBD1 (6 bases). Germline V gene sequence: CDR1 LNHDA, CDR2 SQIVND (reference sequence). CDR3 length equals 15 residues. V was clipped by 6 bases and J by 0 bases, with 12 bases between them. The CDR3 region has the DNA TGTGCCAGTAGGGGGACATCTCATAGCAATCAGCCCCAGCATTTT. Translated, it gives CASRGTSHSNQPQHF.

V is TRBV10-3 and J is TRBJ2-7; D is possibly TRBD1 or TRBD2 (5 bases each). This CDR3 is built from 12 residues. CDR1 is ENHRY and CDR2 is SYGVKD in the germline V gene. V was clipped by 3 bases and J by 6 bases, with 9 bases between them. CDR3 DNA sequence: TGTGCCATCAGTGATGGGGGAAGCGAGCAGTACTTC. Translation gives CAISDGGSEQYF.

This chain joins TRBV11-2 and TRBJ1-6; D may be TRBD1 (6 bases). Germline V CDR1 and CDR2: SGHAT, FQNNGV. The V end was cut by 2 bases, the J end by 7 bases, with 18 bases between. The length of the CDR3 is 17 residues. In DNA, the CDR3 is TGTGCCAGCAGCTTAAGGGGCAGGGGAATTGACAATTCACCCCTCCACTTT. Its protein product is CASSLRGRGIDNSPLHF.

This chain connects TRBV6-1 to TRBJ2-5, with 7 nucleotides matching TRBD2. The trim removed 4 bases at V and 2 bases at J, leaving 10 bases unmatched. This CDR3 is 16 amino acids long. The V gene's germline CDR1 is MNHNS and CDR2 SASEGT. CDR3 region: CASSASQRGEQETQYF. CDR3 sequence (DNA): TGTGCCAGCAGTGCATCCCAGCGGGGAGAGCAAGAGACCCAGTACTTC.

V is TRBV13 and J is TRBJ2-7; 7 bases map to TRBD1. After removal of 4 bases from V and 3 bases from J, the junction contained 6 bases not matched to a gene. This CDR3 is 14 amino acids long. From germline, CDR1 is PRHDT and CDR2 FYEKMQ (reference sequence). The CDR3 nucleotides read TGTGCCAGCAGCTCCGGGACAGCGGTCTACGAGCAGTACTTC. This translates into CASSSGTAVYEQYF.

This sequence joins TRBV30 and TRBJ1-2, with 7 bases fitting TRBD1. CDR3 length: 13 residues. The trim removed 4 bases at V and 8 bases at J, leaving 10 bases unmatched. Germline assignment: CDR1 GTSNPN and CDR2 SVGIG (reference sequence). The chain's CDR3 is CAWTHSTGQGYTF. Written as DNA, the CDR3 is TGTGCCTGGACCCACTCGACAGGGCAGGGCTACACCTTC.

The chain uses TRBV19 and TRBJ1-2; D remains unclear. V shed 2 bases and J shed 4 bases, with 5 bases lying between them. CDR3 size: 12 residues. Germline V gene data show CDR1 as LNHDA and CDR2 as SQIVND (reference sequence). This CDR3 is CASSIWSYGYTF. Here the CDR3 DNA reads TGTGCCAGTAGTATATGGAGCTATGGCTACACCTTC.

The CDR3 loop reads CASNLRTYSNQPQHF. The DNA of the CDR3 is TGTGCCAGCAACCTCAGGACTTATAGCAATCAGCCCCAGCATTTT. J is TRBJ1-5 and V is TRBV6-1; the D is unclear. The length of the CDR3 is 15 residues. Between the trimmed V and J ends, which lost 7 bases and 0 bases, there was a span of 13 bases. CDR1 MNHNS and CDR2 SASEGT come from the germline V gene.

This clone was seen many times. The chain carries TRBV27 and TRBJ2-1, with D perhaps TRBD2 (6 bases). Germline V gene sequence: CDR1 MNHEY, CDR2 SMNVEV (reference sequence). The V end was cut by 5 bases, the J end by 9 bases, with 14 bases between. The CDR3 has 13 residues. This CDR3 is CASSSPAGSEQFF. Written as DNA, the CDR3 is TGTGCCAGCAGTAGCCCGGCGGGGAGTGAGCAGTTCTTC.

The chain couples TRBV15 to TRBJ1-2; tentatively, D is TRBD1 (6 bases). The CDR3 is 13 amino acids. V was trimmed by 6 bases and J by 6 bases, leaving 14 bases between them. Looked up from germline, CDR1 is LNHNV and CDR2 is YYDKDF (reference sequence). CDR3 nucleotides: TGTGCCACCAGTATACAGGGAATTGATGGCTACACCTTC. It translates to CATSIQGIDGYTF.

The V call is TRBV2, the J call TRBJ2-1; possible D gene TRBD2, 6 bases. The V gene lost 5 bases and the J gene lost 5 bases, with 10 bases spanning the gap. Germline CDR1 SNHLY, CDR2 FYNNEI. CDR3 length equals 13 residues. The chain's CDR3 is CASSKDYNNEQFF. The CDR3 coding sequence is TGTGCCAGCAGTAAGGACTACAACAATGAGCAGTTCTTC.

This clone was counted only a few times. The J gene is TRBJ2-4, the V gene TRBV2; D may correspond to TRBD1 or TRBD2 (6 bases each). V was trimmed by 1 base and J by 10 bases, leaving 14 bases between them. The V gene's germline CDR1 is SNHLY and CDR2 FYNNEI. The CDR3 has 14 amino acids. The CDR3 sequence is CASSEESGAGIQYF. As DNA, the CDR3 is TGTGCCAGCAGTGAAGAGTCGGGGGCCGGGATTCAGTACTTC.

The rearrangement uses TRBV2 and TRBJ2-4, with TRBD1 matching 12 bases. Unmatched junction bases numbered 8, after V lost 2 bases and J lost 12 bases. The length of the CDR3 is 15 residues. CDR1 SNHLY and CDR2 FYNNEI come from the germline V gene. The CDR3 nucleotides are TGTGCCAGCAGTGAATCTCGGGACAGGGGGCGAACTCAGTACTTC. Its translation is CASSESRDRGRTQYF.

The chain has TRBV11-2 and TRBJ2-2, with TRBD2 matching over 16 bases. V lost 3 bases to trimming and J lost 6 bases; unmatched junction nucleotides: 1. The CDR3 loop spans 16 amino acids. The germline V gene encodes CDR1 SGHAT and CDR2 FQNNGV. The CDR3 DNA is TGTGCCAGCAGCTTGGGACTAGCGGGGGGGCCCGGGGAGCTGTTTTTT. This gives the protein CASSLGLAGGPGELFF.

This clone was observed a single time. The chain combines TRBV29-1 with TRBJ2-4; 12 bases are a match to TRBD2. Germline trimming cut 0 bases from V and 9 bases from J; bases unmatched to any gene: 12. Germline CDR1 is SQVTM and CDR2 is ANQGSEA. The CDR3 spans 17 residues. CDR3 nucleotides: TGCAGCGTTGAAGATCGAGCTAGCGGGAGGGGGTCAGGCATTCAGTACTTC. Translated: CSVEDRASGRGSGIQYF.

V is TRBV10-3 and J is TRBJ2-4; tentative D call: TRBD2 (6 bases). In germline, CDR1 is ENHRY, CDR2 SYGVKD. The CDR3 totals 16 residues. Deletions cut 3 bases from V and 0 bases from J, with 12 bases between. CDR3 amino acids: CAISDGGGLAKNIQYF. The CDR3 nucleotides are TGTGCCATCAGTGACGGGGGAGGTCTAGCCAAAAACATTCAGTACTTC.

This chain uses TRBV28 with TRBJ1-5; 7 bases align to TRBD1. The CDR3 is made up of 15 amino acids. V shed 6 bases and J 6 bases; nucleotides not matched to a gene: 11. The germline V gene has CDR1 MDHEN and CDR2 SYDVKM. CDR3 loop: CASRKTTGIGQPQHF. The CDR3 DNA follows: TGTGCCAGCAGAAAAACGACAGGGATAGGTCAGCCCCAGCATTTT. The complete variable domain, with remaining parts taken from reference TRBV28 and TRBJ1-5, reads DVKVTQSSRYLVKRTGEKVFLECVQDMDHENMFWYRQDPGLGLRLIYFSYDVKMKEKGDIPEGYSVSREKKERFSLILESASTNQTSMYLCASRKTTGIGQPQHFGDGTRLSIL.

V usage is TRBV18 and J usage is TRBJ1-3; D remains ambiguous. The germline CDR1 and CDR2 sequences are KGHSH and LQKENI. There are 16 residues in the CDR3. The V end lost 4 bases, the J end lost 0 bases, and 13 bases lay between the germline ends. The CDR3 DNA reads as TGTGCCAGCTCACTCGGTCCCCAACGCTCTGGAAACACCATATATTTT. Translating gives CASSLGPQRSGNTIYF.

V is TRBV9 and J is TRBJ1-1; D is ambiguous. Trimming cost V 2 bases and J 0 bases, with 11 bases left between them. Per germline, CDR1 SGDLS and CDR2 YYNGEE. This CDR3 spans 15 amino acids. The CDR3 is CASSVFDTLNTEAFF. CDR3 coding DNA: TGTGCCAGCAGCGTCTTCGACACCCTGAACACTGAAGCTTTCTTT. Looking up the rest from reference TRBV9 and TRBJ1-1 gives the full variable domain: DSGVTQTPKHLITATGQRVTLRCSPRSGDLSVYWYQQSLDQGLQFLIQYYNGEERAKGNILERFSAQQFPDLHSELNLSSLELGDSALYFCASSVFDTLNTEAFFGQGTRLTVV.

J is TRBJ1-2 and V is TRBV9; perhaps TRBD1 as D (6 bases). CDR1 is SGDLS and CDR2 is YYNGEE in the germline V gene. This CDR3 has 13 amino acids. V lost 5 bases and J 4 bases, leaving 12 bases between the germline ends. DNA of the CDR3: TGTGCCAGCAGTTACGGGGGGGCCTATGGCTACACCTTC. Amino acids: CASSYGGAYGYTF. The variable domain in full, completed from reference TRBV9 and TRBJ1-2, reads DSGVTQTPKHLITATGQRVTLRCSPRSGDLSVYWYQQSLDQGLQFLIQYYNGEERAKGNILERFSAQQFPDLHSELNLSSLELGDSALYFCASSYGGAYGYTFGSGTRLTVV.

This clone was found a few times. The chain has TRBV15 and TRBJ1-2; D is undetermined. The CDR3 spans 14 residues. The V end was cut by 2 bases, the J end by 3 bases, with 10 bases between. The germline V gene encodes CDR1 LNHNV and CDR2 YYDKDF (reference sequence). The CDR3, as DNA: TGTGCCACCAGCAGAACTACACCGTACTATGGCTACACCTTC. It specifies CATSRTTPYYGYTF. Supplemented by reference TRBV15 and TRBJ1-2, the full variable domain reads DAMVIQNPRYQVTQFGKPVTLSCSQTLNHNVMYWYQQKSSQAPKLLFHYYDKDFNNEADTPDNFQSRRPNTSFCFLDIRSPGLGDTAMYLCATSRTTPYYGYTFGSGTRLTVV.

This chain joins TRBV30 and TRBJ1-2; 9 bases fit TRBD1. The V gene end was trimmed by 1 base and the J gene end by 5 bases; junction bases not matched to a gene: 8. This CDR3 spans 15 amino acids. Germline assignment: CDR1 GTSNPN and CDR2 SVGIG (reference sequence). CDR3 nucleotide sequence: TGTGCCTGGAGTGCTACAGGGGGCAACGTATATGGCTACACCTTC. This encodes CAWSATGGNVYGYTF.

This clone was observed a single time. V gene TRBV19 combines with J gene TRBJ2-1; the D is unclear. Germline CDR1 is LNHDA and CDR2 is SQIVND (reference sequence). V lost 1 base and J 3 bases, leaving 16 bases between the germline ends. The CDR3 extends over 17 amino acids. CDR3 in DNA: TGTGCCAGTAGTATAGCCTTCAGGCTCGCCGACTACAATGAGCAGTTCTTC. As protein: CASSIAFRLADYNEQFF.

This chain joins TRBV19 and TRBJ1-2; the D gene is possibly TRBD1 (6 bases). V dropped 7 bases and J dropped 4 bases, with 16 bases sitting between them. The germline V gene encodes CDR1 LNHDA and CDR2 SQIVND (reference sequence). The CDR3 is made up of 14 amino acids. CDR3 amino acids: CASTDLRTVYGYTF. DNA for the CDR3: TGTGCCAGTACCGACTTACGGACAGTCTATGGCTACACCTTC.